The source of this T cell receptor (beta chain) is a study of OX40 agonist ivuxolimab in advanced cancers. Study details: The dose of intravenous ivuxolimab that patients received every 2 weeks ranged from 0.01 to 10 mg/kg.

If patients had autoimmune disease history or systemic immunosuppression, they were excluded. At baseline, cycle 4 day 1, and cycle 7 day 1, blood was sampled. Study-level points and caveats: Not determined was the antigen specificity of the expanded peripheral T cells.

Clones were read by immunoSEQ multiplex PCR, and TCRdb kept only the in-frame ones, dropping some. The table records tens of thousands of clones, 88% of them present only once. Concerning this clone itself: As yet, its antigen is unknown.

The receptor's source is an adult with an advanced solid tumor such as melanoma, head and neck, liver or kidney cancer. Sequenced here: CD4+ or CD8+ T cells sorted from blood, sampled in a trial of the OX40 agonist ivuxolimab.

For the CDR3, the DNA is TGTGCCAGTAGTGCGGGGTCCGGCTACACCTTC. It codes for CASSAGSGYTF. The V call is TRBV19, the J call TRBJ1-2, with D unclear. The germline V gene encodes CDR1 LNHDA and CDR2 SQIVND (reference sequence). The CDR3 is 11 residues long. The ends were cut back, 5 bases at V and 8 bases at J, with 9 bases in the middle.